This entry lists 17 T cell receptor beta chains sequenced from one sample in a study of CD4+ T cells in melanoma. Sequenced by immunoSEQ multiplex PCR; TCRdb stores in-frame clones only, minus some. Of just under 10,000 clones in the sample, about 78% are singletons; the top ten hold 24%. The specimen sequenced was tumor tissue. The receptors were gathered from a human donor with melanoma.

The DNA for the CDR3 is TGTGCCAGCTCACCAGCAGGGTCAGGTCAGCCCCAGCATTTT. This gives the protein CASSPAGSGQPQHF. This sequence joins TRBV18 and TRBJ1-5; TRBD1 is a possible D gene (5 bases). Trimming took 2 bases from V and 6 from J, leaving 11 bases between them. Germline V gives CDR1 KGHSH, CDR2 LQKENI. CDR3 length: 14 amino acids.

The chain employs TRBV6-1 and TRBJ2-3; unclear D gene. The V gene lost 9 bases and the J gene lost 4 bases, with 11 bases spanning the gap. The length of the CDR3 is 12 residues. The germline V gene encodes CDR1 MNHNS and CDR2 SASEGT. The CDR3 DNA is TGTGCCAGTGGCCGATCGGCAGATACGCAGTATTTT. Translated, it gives CASGRSADTQYF.

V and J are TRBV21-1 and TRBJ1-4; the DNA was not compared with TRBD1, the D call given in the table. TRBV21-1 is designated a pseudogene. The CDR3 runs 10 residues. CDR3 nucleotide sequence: TGTGCCAGCAGCGTACGACAGGGAAATTTT. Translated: CASSVRQGNF.

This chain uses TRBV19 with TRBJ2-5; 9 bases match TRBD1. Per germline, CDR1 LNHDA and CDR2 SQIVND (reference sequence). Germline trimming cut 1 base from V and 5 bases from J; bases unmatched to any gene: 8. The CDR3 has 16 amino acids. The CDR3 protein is CASSIVTGGGLETQYF. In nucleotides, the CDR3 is TGTGCCAGTAGTATAGTAACAGGGGGCGGGTTGGAGACCCAGTACTTC.

The CDR3 DNA is TGTGCCAGCAGTTTATGGTCAGGGTTCCACTTT. Its protein is CASSLWSGFHF. The J gene is TRBJ1-6, the V gene TRBV28; possibly TRBD1 for D (5 bases). This CDR3 is built from 11 residues. The germline V gene has CDR1 MDHEN and CDR2 SYDVKM. Trimming shortened V by 0 bases and J by 17 bases, and 8 bases separated the two germline ends.

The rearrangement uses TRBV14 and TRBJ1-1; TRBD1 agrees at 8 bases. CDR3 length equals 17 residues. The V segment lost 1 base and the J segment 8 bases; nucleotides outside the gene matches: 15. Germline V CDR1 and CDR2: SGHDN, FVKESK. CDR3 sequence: CASSQARRTGLGGEAFF. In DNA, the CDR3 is TGTGCCAGCAGCCAAGCACGCCGGACAGGGCTTGGGGGAGAAGCTTTCTTT.

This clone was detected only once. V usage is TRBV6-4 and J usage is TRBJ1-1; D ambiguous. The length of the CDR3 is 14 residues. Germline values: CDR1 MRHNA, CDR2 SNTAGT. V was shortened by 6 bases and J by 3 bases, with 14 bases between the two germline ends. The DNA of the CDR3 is TGTGCCAGCAGACCCCCCCTCGGGGACACTGAAGCTTTCTTT. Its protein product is CASRPPLGDTEAFF.

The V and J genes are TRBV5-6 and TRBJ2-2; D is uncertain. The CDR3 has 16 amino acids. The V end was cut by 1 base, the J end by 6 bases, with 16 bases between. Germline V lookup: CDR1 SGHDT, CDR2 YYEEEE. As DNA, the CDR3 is TGTGCCAGCAGCTTGTACCGGTACGCTAGTGCCGGGGAGCTGTTTTTT. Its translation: CASSLYRYASAGELFF.

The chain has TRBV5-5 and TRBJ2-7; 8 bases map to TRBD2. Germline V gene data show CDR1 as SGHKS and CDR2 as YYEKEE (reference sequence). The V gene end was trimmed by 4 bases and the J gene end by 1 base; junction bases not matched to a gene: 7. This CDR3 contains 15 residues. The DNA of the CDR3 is TGTGCCAGCAGCCTCACTAGCGGACAATCCTACGAGCAGTACTTC. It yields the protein CASSLTSGQSYEQYF.

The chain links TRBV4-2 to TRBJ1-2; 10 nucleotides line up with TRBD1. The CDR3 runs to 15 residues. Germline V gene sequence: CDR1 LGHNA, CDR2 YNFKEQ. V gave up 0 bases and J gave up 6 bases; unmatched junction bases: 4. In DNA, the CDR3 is TGTGCCAGCAGCCAAGATTTTGGGACAGGGGATGGCTACACCTTC. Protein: CASSQDFGTGDGYTF.

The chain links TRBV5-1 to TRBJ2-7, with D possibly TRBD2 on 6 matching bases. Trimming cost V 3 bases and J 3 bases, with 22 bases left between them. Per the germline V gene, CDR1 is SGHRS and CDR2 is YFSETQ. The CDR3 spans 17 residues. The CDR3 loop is CASSSEGRGGVDYEQYF. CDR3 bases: TGCGCCAGCAGCTCGGAAGGGCGGGGCGGCGTAGACTACGAGCAGTACTTC.

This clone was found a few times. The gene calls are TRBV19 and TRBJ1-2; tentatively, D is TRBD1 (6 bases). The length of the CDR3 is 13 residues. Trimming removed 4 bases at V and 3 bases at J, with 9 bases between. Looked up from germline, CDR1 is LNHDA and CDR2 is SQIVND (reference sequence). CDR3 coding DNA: TGTGCCAGTAGTAACGACAGGTACTATGGCTACACCTTC. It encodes CASSNDRYYGYTF.

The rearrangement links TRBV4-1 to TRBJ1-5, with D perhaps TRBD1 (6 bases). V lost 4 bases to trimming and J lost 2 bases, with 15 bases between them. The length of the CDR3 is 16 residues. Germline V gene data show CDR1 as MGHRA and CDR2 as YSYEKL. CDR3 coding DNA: TGCGCCAGCAGCCCAACAGGGTCTCAGCGCAATCAGCCCCAGCATTTT. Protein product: CASSPTGSQRNQPQHF.

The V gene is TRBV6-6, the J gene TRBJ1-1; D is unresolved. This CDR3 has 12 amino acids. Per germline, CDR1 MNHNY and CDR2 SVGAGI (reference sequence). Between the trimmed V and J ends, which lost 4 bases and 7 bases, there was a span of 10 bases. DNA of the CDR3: TGTGCCAGCAGTTCAATGAGGGTTGAAGCTTTCTTT. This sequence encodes CASSSMRVEAFF.

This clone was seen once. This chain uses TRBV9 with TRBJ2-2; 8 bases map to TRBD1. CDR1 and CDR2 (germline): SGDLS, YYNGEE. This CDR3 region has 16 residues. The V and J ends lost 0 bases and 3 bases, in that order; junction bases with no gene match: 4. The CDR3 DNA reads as TGTGCCAGCAGCGTAGGGTTGACAGGGGACACCGGGGAGCTGTTTTTT. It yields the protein CASSVGLTGDTGELFF.

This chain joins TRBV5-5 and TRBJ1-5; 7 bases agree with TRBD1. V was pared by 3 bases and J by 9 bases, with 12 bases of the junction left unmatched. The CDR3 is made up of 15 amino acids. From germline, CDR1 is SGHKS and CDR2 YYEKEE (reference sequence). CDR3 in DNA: TGTGCCAGCAGCTCCACACAGGGGAAGATCCGGCCCCAGCATTTT. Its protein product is CASSSTQGKIRPQHF. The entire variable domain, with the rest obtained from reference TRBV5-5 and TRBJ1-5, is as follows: DAGVTQSPTHLIKTRGQQVTLRCSPISGHKSVSWYQQVLGQGPQFIFQYYEKEERGRGNFPDRFSARQFPNYSSELNVNALLLGDSALYLCASSSTQGKIRPQHFGDGTRLSIL.

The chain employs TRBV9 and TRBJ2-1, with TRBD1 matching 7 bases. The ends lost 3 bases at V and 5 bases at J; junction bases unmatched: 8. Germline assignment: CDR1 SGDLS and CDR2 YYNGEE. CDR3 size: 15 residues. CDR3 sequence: CASSAVTGPNNEQFF. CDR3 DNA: TGTGCCAGCAGCGCAGTGACAGGGCCGAACAATGAGCAGTTCTTC.